The next 14 T cell receptor beta chains were all read from a single sample in a study of T cell repertoires in cytomegalovirus infection. These TCRs are of unknown antigen specificity. TCRdb used MiXCR to reprocess the reads, holding one entry per CDR3 protein. This table holds roughly 500,000 distinct CDR3 sequences, 30% to 40% found once. Sequencing used cultured PBMCs, obtained from culture after CMV antigen stimulation. These receptors were collected from a human donor in good health (CMV status not recorded). Some clones in this sample may be carry-over from other donors' samples.

V is TRBV7-8 and J is TRBJ1-1; perhaps TRBD1 as D (5 bases). This CDR3 region has 13 residues. V lost 1 base and J lost 5, with 8 bases in between. Per germline, CDR1 SGHVS and CDR2 FQNEAQ. The CDR3 nucleotides read TGTGCCAGCAGCTTAGTCAGGGTAACTGAAGCTTTCTTT. Protein sequence: CASSLVRVTEAFF.

The gene calls are TRBV4-1 and TRBJ1-1, with a possible D match to TRBD1 (6 bases). The V gene's germline CDR1 is MGHRA and CDR2 YSYEKL. Trimming removed 2 bases from V and 6 bases from J, with 19 bases in between. This CDR3 is 16 amino acids long. For the CDR3, the DNA is TGCGCCAGCAGCCAAACTCCCAAGGGGGGGAGGGCTGAAGCTTTCTTT. Amino acids: CASSQTPKGGRAEAFF.

This clonotype was counted only a few times. The CDR3 DNA reads as TGTGCCAGTAGTAGGGAAGGGGACAGCAATCAGCCCCAGCATTTT. It specifies CASSREGDSNQPQHF. This chain joins TRBV19 and TRBJ1-5; D may be TRBD1 (5 bases). The CDR3 is 15 amino acids. The V and J ends lost 4 bases and 1 base respectively, with 11 bases between them. Germline values: CDR1 LNHDA, CDR2 SQIVND (reference sequence).

With respect to this clonotype: A much larger clone differs from this one at a single base, so this may be a read error. The chain couples TRBV6-1 to TRBJ1-2; no firm D call. Trimming removed 6 bases at V and 2 bases at J, with 10 bases between. This CDR3 has 13 residues. Germline-derived CDR1 and CDR2 are MNHNS and SASEGT. CDR3 sequence reads: CASSLTWNYGYTF. CDR3 nucleotide sequence: TGTGCCAGCAGCTTGACATGGAACTATGGCTACACCTTC.

This rearrangement joins TRBV6-1 to TRBJ2-3, with 7 nucleotides matching TRBD1. V shed 6 bases and J 0 bases; nucleotides not matched to a gene: 6. The CDR3 runs 15 residues. The germline gives CDR1 MNHNS, CDR2 SASEGT. The CDR3 reads CASSSDRVSTDTQYF. In nucleotides, the CDR3 is TGTGCCAGCAGCTCAGACAGGGTTAGCACAGATACGCAGTATTTT.

This rearrangement joins TRBV4-3 to TRBJ1-4; TRBD1 aligns across 7 bases. This CDR3 is 15 amino acids long. V lost 0 bases and J lost 8; bases outside the gene matches: 6. Germline CDR1 LGHNA, CDR2 YSLEER. The DNA of the CDR3 is TGCGCCAGCAGCCAAGATTCCAGGGGGGGCGAAAAACTGTTTTTT. Its protein is CASSQDSRGGEKLFF.

This chain's CDR3 is CASSPAGGGRTQETQYF. The CDR3 DNA reads TGTGCCAGCAGCCCCGCCGGGGGAGGGCGGACGCAAGAGACCCAGTACTTC. The gene calls are TRBV28 and TRBJ2-5; 7 positions match TRBD2. The CDR3 consists of 17 residues. The germline V gene has CDR1 MDHEN and CDR2 SYDVKM. After removal of 6 bases from V and 2 bases from J, the junction contained 15 bases not matched to a gene.

The chain couples TRBV19 to TRBJ1-2; TRBD1 matches at 12 bases. CDR3 length: 18 amino acids. Looked up from germline, CDR1 is LNHDA and CDR2 is SQIVND (reference sequence). J lost 3 bases, V lost 1 base, and 9 bases had no gene match. CDR3 coding DNA: TGTGCCAGTAGTATAGTAGGGACAGGGGGCGAAATAGACTATGGCTACACCTTC. Residues: CASSIVGTGGEIDYGYTF.

The rearrangement joins TRBV6-1 to TRBJ2-1; D gene ambiguous. The CDR3 runs to 12 residues. From germline, CDR1 is MNHNS and CDR2 SASEGT. Deletions cut 6 bases from V and 9 bases from J, with 12 bases between. CDR3 region: CASSFFNGEQFF. The CDR3 DNA reads as TGTGCCAGCAGCTTCTTCAACGGTGAGCAGTTCTTC.

In this sample, this clonotype turned up many times. As DNA, the CDR3 is TGTGCCAGCAGCTTAGAACAGTACAATCAGCCCCAGCATTTT. This sequence encodes CASSLEQYNQPQHF. The chain couples TRBV7-2 to TRBJ1-5; no definite D call. Germline V gene lookup returns CDR1 SGHTA and CDR2 FQGNSA. V dropped 1 base and J dropped 3 bases, with 7 bases sitting between them. The CDR3 has 14 amino acids.

The chain is built from TRBV30 and TRBJ1-5, with unresolved D. V lost 2 bases to trimming and J lost 6 bases, with 17 bases between them. Looked up from germline, CDR1 is GTSNPN and CDR2 is SVGIG (reference sequence). The length of the CDR3 is 15 residues. The CDR3 sequence: CAWSKERGTGQPQHF. DNA of the CDR3: TGTGCCTGGAGTAAGGAGCGGGGTACGGGTCAGCCCCAGCATTTT.

The V and J genes are TRBV12-3 or TRBV12-4 and TRBJ2-7; maybe TRBD1 (6 bases). The CDR3 consists of 14 residues. Trimming left V 5 bases short and J 5 bases short, with 16 bases between. As DNA, the CDR3 is TGTGCCAGCAGTCCTCCGCAGGGGAGTCACGAGCAGTACTTC. It specifies CASSPPQGSHEQYF.

This chain connects TRBV12-3 or TRBV12-4 to TRBJ2-1; weak D call: TRBD2 (5 bases). The CDR3 totals 18 residues. V was cut by 3 bases and J by 5 bases, with 23 bases left in between. The CDR3 sequence is CASSFRTDISGTHNEQFF. Written as DNA, the CDR3 is TGTGCCAGCAGTTTCAGGACCGATATAAGCGGTACCCACAATGAGCAGTTCTTC.

This clonotype appeared a few times. The chain carries TRBV29-1 and TRBJ2-1; 9 bases match TRBD2. The V and J ends lost 7 bases and 1 base, in that order; junction bases with no gene match: 20. Germline V CDR1 and CDR2: SQVTM, ANQGSEA. This CDR3 is 19 amino acids long. CDR3 sequence reads: CSAWGLAGKAGTSYNEQFF. CDR3 nucleotides: TGCAGCGCCTGGGGGCTAGCGGGAAAAGCCGGGACGTCCTACAATGAGCAGTTCTTC.